The subject of this entry is one TCR beta chain. This sample was included in a study of patients and donors after allogeneic stem cell transplantation. CDR3 length: 15 amino acids. CDR1 is MNHEY and CDR2 is SMNVEV in the germline V gene (reference sequence). With 5 bases removed from V and 4 bases from J, the gap between germline ends came to 17 bases. TCRdb redid the calling of the RT-PCR reads with MiXCR, one entry per CDR3 protein. This sample has about 200,000 distinct CDR3 sequences; around two fifths occur once, and the top ten carry less than 40%. This chain links TRBV27 with TRBJ1-2; D unclear. The TCR comes from a human donor who was either an allogeneic HSCT recipient or a stem cell or donor lymphocyte infusion donor (not recorded which). It is not recorded whose cells these are; they may come from a transplant donor. The sequenced sample was blood, either unsorted or a sorted T cell fraction (not recorded which). The CDR3 DNA follows: TGTGCCAGCAGTCCTCCCAGAGGGCCTTTCTATGGCTACACCTTC. Translation gives CASSPPRGPFYGYTF.